This is a list of T cell receptor beta chains from one sample in a study of response to subunit inactivated influenza vaccine. TCRdb re-derived calls from the RT-PCR reads in MiXCR, one entry per CDR3 protein. Among around 600,000 distinct CDR3 sequences listed, around 10% were seen once. Separately, the same data were catalogued under a study of T cells expressing NK-cell markers.

Sample: PBMCs from blood, taken on the day of vaccination. These receptors were taken from a man aged 50 to 59 who received an inactivated influenza vaccine. CDR3s leave out the opening cysteine and the closing phenylalanine or tryptophan. Fields, in order: J gene, V gene, CDR3 protein.

j_call: TRBJ2-7
v_call: TRBV6-2/TRBV6-3
cdr3_aa: ASSYMRWEQY

j_call: TRBJ2-5
v_call: TRBV11-2
cdr3_aa: ASSLELAGGSQETQY

j_call: TRBJ1-1
v_call: TRBV18
cdr3_aa: ASSLYPLQSMNTEAF

j_call: TRBJ2-7
v_call: TRBV28
cdr3_aa: ASLDRLLVGYEQY

j_call: TRBJ2-7
v_call: TRBV27
cdr3_aa: ASSLQVRDYEQY

j_call: TRBJ2-2
v_call: TRBV5-1
cdr3_aa: ASSRTSGGVTDTGELF

j_call: TRBJ2-7
v_call: TRBV5-1
cdr3_aa: ASSLGDSQGDEQY

j_call: TRBJ2-1
v_call: TRBV5-1
cdr3_aa: ASSLNAGGNYNEQF

j_call: TRBJ1-2
v_call: TRBV28
cdr3_aa: ASSSPRKLTGNGYT

j_call: TRBJ2-5
v_call: TRBV12-3/TRBV12-4
cdr3_aa: ASTTRGQETQY

j_call: TRBJ2-5
v_call: TRBV5-1
cdr3_aa: ASSNPGTGGETQY

j_call: TRBJ2-4
v_call: TRBV4-2
cdr3_aa: ASSQEGQGNIQY

j_call: TRBJ1-2
v_call: TRBV11-2
cdr3_aa: ASSPSQGAIVLSLYGYT

j_call: TRBJ2-1
v_call: TRBV10-2
cdr3_aa: ASATVAHEQF

j_call: TRBJ2-1
v_call: TRBV6-5
cdr3_aa: ATSIRGEQF

j_call: TRBJ1-6
v_call: TRBV9
cdr3_aa: ASSVGTGHSPLH

j_call: TRBJ1-3
v_call: TRBV10-3
cdr3_aa: AISPQGSTGNTIY

j_call: TRBJ2-5
v_call: TRBV14
cdr3_aa: ASSQVPETQY

j_call: TRBJ2-2
v_call: TRBV9
cdr3_aa: VSSVAGTGDVTGELF

j_call: TRBJ2-7
v_call: TRBV12-3/TRBV12-4
cdr3_aa: ASSAGLKPYEQY

j_call: TRBJ2-7
v_call: TRBV7-8
cdr3_aa: ASRLDRLGYEQY

j_call: TRBJ1-2
v_call: TRBV5-1
cdr3_aa: ASSLEPTGYGYT

j_call: TRBJ2-1
v_call: TRBV4-1
cdr3_aa: ASSQDAGANQF